One and the same sample provided the 18 T cell receptor beta chains below, sequenced in a study of cytomegalovirus exposure and HLA in healthy donors. With 60 Vbeta and 13 Jbeta primers, the PCR was carried out. Clones were sequenced by immunoSEQ multiplex PCR, and TCRdb holds only the in-frame ones, with some missing. This repertoire includes approximately 110,000 clones. Sequencing used PBMCs. All receptors come from a man in his forties or fifties in good health and CMV-seronegative.

This rearrangement joins TRBV6-5 to TRBJ1-4, with 8 bases fitting TRBD1. In germline, CDR1 is MNHEY, CDR2 SVGAGI. V gave up 6 bases and J gave up 4 bases; unmatched junction bases: 4. The CDR3 length is 14 residues. CDR3 amino acids: CASRRQGFNEKLFF. The CDR3 DNA is TGTGCCAGCAGGCGACAGGGGTTTAATGAAAAACTGTTTTTT.

The chain carries TRBV11-2 and TRBJ2-6; 10 bases agree with TRBD2. Germline-derived CDR1 and CDR2 are SGHAT and FQNNGV. This CDR3 contains 17 residues. Trimming at V came to 6 bases and at J to 0 bases, leaving 5 bases not matched to a gene. The CDR3 region is CASRQAGGLSGANVLTF. The CDR3 DNA reads as TGTGCCAGCAGGCAAGCGGGAGGGCTCTCTGGGGCCAACGTCCTGACTTTC.

The chain combines TRBV9 with TRBJ2-3; the D gene is possibly TRBD2 (6 bases). Germline V gene data show CDR1 as SGDLS and CDR2 as YYNGEE. This CDR3 is 16 amino acids long. The V gene lost 0 bases and the J gene lost 0 bases, with 11 bases spanning the gap. Here the CDR3 DNA reads TGTGCCAGCAGCGTAGGGGCGGGACTGAGCACAGATACGCAGTATTTT. Translating it yields CASSVGAGLSTDTQYF. The whole variable domain, remainder taken from reference TRBV9 and TRBJ2-3, is DSGVTQTPKHLITATGQRVTLRCSPRSGDLSVYWYQQSLDQGLQFLIQYYNGEERAKGNILERFSAQQFPDLHSELNLSSLELGDSALYFCASSVGAGLSTDTQYFGPGTRLTVL.

The chain links TRBV11-1 to TRBJ1-1; no firm D call. CDR3 size: 15 residues. V was clipped by 1 base and J by 0 bases, with 9 bases between them. Germline lookup yields CDR1 SGHAT and CDR2 FQDESV (reference sequence). The CDR3 DNA reads as TGTGCCAGCAGCTTAGGACCCGGAGTGAACACTGAAGCTTTCTTT. Protein product: CASSLGPGVNTEAFF.

The rearrangement uses TRBV7-9 and TRBJ1-5, with 7 bases identical to TRBD1. V shed 5 bases, J shed 3 bases, and the junction held 7 bases outside the gene matches. CDR3 length: 15 amino acids. Germline V gene sequence: CDR1 SEHNR, CDR2 FQNEAQ (reference sequence). CDR3 sequence: CASSTTGINNQPQHF. CDR3 nucleotide sequence: TGTGCCAGCAGCACGACAGGGATAAACAATCAGCCCCAGCATTTT. Variable domain in full (rest from reference TRBV7-9 and TRBJ1-5): DTGVSQNPRHKITKRGQNVTFRCDPISEHNRLYWYRQTLGQGPEFLTYFQNEAQLEKSRLLSDRFSAERPKGSFSTLEIQRTEQGDSAMYLCASSTTGINNQPQHFGDGTRLSIL.

V gene TRBV7-3 combines with J gene TRBJ1-1; unclear D gene. The CDR3 has 14 amino acids. The germline V and J ends were trimmed by 5 bases and 4 bases, with 14 bases remaining between them. CDR1 is SGHTA and CDR2 is FQGTGA in the germline V gene. The CDR3 reads CASSADLGGTEAFF. In DNA, the CDR3 is TGTGCCAGCAGCGCCGACCTGGGAGGCACTGAAGCTTTCTTT.

The genes are TRBV25-1 and TRBJ1-1, with D possibly TRBD1 on 6 matching bases. CDR3 length equals 14 residues. The germline V gene has CDR1 MGHDK and CDR2 SYGVNS. V shed 3 bases and J shed 3 bases, with 11 bases lying between them. The CDR3 nucleotides are TGTGCCAGCAGTGAGAGGCAGGGGTACACTGAAGCTTTCTTT. The encoded protein is CASSERQGYTEAFF.

V gene TRBV19 combines with J gene TRBJ2-2, with 8 positions matching TRBD1. V gave up 3 bases and J gave up 1 base; unmatched junction bases: 7. From germline, CDR1 is LNHDA and CDR2 SQIVND (reference sequence). This CDR3 has 17 residues. CDR3 in DNA: TGTGCCAGTAGTATTTTCGGCGGGACAGGGAACACCGGGGAGCTGTTTTTT. Residues: CASSIFGGTGNTGELFF.

The chain employs TRBV6-5 and TRBJ2-2, with 10 bases fitting TRBD1. The CDR3 sequence is 15 residues long. The germline V gene has CDR1 MNHEY and CDR2 SVGAGI. Trimming removed 8 bases from V and 7 bases from J; junction bases left unmatched: 10. The CDR3 DNA follows: TGTGCCAGCGTCCGGGGGACAGGGGCGAGCGGGGAGCTGTTTTTT. This sequence encodes CASVRGTGASGELFF.

This CDR3 is CASSIATGDTQYF. The CDR3 coding sequence is TGTGCCAGCAGCATCGCTACAGGGGACACCCAGTACTTC. The chain uses TRBV5-4 and TRBJ2-5; 7 bases are shared with TRBD1. The trim removed 4 bases at V and 8 bases at J, leaving 8 bases unmatched. Germline CDR1 and CDR2: SGHNT and YYREEE (reference sequence). This CDR3 has 13 amino acids.

This chain joins TRBV2 and TRBJ1-2, with TRBD1 as a possible D gene (5 bases). The germline V and J ends were trimmed by 1 base and 7 bases, with 16 bases remaining between them. The CDR3 contains 15 residues. Germline V gives CDR1 SNHLY, CDR2 FYNNEI. CDR3 nucleotides: TGTGCCAGCAGTGAAGATGGGGGACTCCTTCGTGGCTACACCTTC. It encodes CASSEDGGLLRGYTF.

In DNA form, the CDR3 reads TGCGCCAGCAGCGTGCTAGAAGCGAACACCGGGGAGCTGTTTTTT. It translates to CASSVLEANTGELFF. The gene calls are TRBV5-1 and TRBJ2-2; D unclear. Germline CDR1 is SGHRS and CDR2 is YFSETQ. The V gene lost 4 bases and the J gene lost 0 bases, with 10 bases spanning the gap. The CDR3 is 15 amino acids.

The CDR3 region has the DNA TGTGCCAGCAGCTTGTTTGACAGGGCGCTGTCGGAGCAGTACTTC. Translating it yields CASSLFDRALSEQYF. This chain connects TRBV5-6 to TRBJ2-7; 7 bases are shared with TRBD1. The V gene's germline CDR1 is SGHDT and CDR2 YYEEEE. This CDR3 has 15 residues. The ends lost 1 base at V and 7 bases at J; junction bases unmatched: 11.

The genes are TRBV4-3 and TRBJ2-7; TRBD1 agrees at 10 bases. The CDR3 has 17 amino acids. The germline gives CDR1 LGHNA, CDR2 YSLEER. Losses at the gene ends were 4 bases for V and 2 bases for J; bases not matched to a gene: 11. CDR3 sequence reads: CASSRSGGGTGAYEQYF. In DNA form, the CDR3 reads TGCGCCAGCAGCCGTAGTGGAGGGGGGACAGGGGCCTACGAGCAGTACTTC.

V usage is TRBV4-3 and J usage is TRBJ2-7; the D is unclear. Germline-derived CDR1 and CDR2 are LGHNA and YSLEER. The V gene lost 1 base and the J gene lost 3 bases, with 10 bases spanning the gap. This CDR3 is built from 14 residues. CDR3 nucleotide sequence: TGCGCCAGCAGCCAAGGGTCAGGTCTCTACGAGCAGTACTTC. Amino acids: CASSQGSGLYEQYF.

V and J are TRBV7-3 and TRBJ2-1; 8 bases map to TRBD2. V shed 1 base, J shed 4 bases, and the junction held 3 bases outside the gene matches. CDR3 length: 15 amino acids. Germline loops: CDR1 SGHTA, CDR2 FQGTGA. This CDR3 reads CASSLKLAAYNEQFF. In nucleotides, the CDR3 is TGTGCCAGCAGCTTAAAACTAGCGGCATACAATGAGCAGTTCTTC.

This chain connects TRBV30 to TRBJ2-2, with 10 bases matching TRBD2. The CDR3 spans 14 residues. CDR1 and CDR2 (germline): GTSNPN, SVGIG (reference sequence). The ends lost 2 bases at V and 5 bases at J; junction bases unmatched: 2. CDR3 sequence reads: CAWSSGRVTGELFF. DNA for the CDR3: TGTGCCTGGAGTAGCGGGAGGGTTACCGGGGAGCTGTTTTTT.

V and J are TRBV7-9 and TRBJ2-1, with TRBD2 identical over 11 bases. After removal of 6 bases from V and 10 bases from J, the junction contained 11 bases not matched to a gene. CDR3 length equals 15 residues. Per the germline V gene, CDR1 is SEHNR and CDR2 is FQNEAQ (reference sequence). Here the CDR3 DNA reads TGTGCCAGCAGTCATCTAGCGGGAGGCCCAGTAGAGCAGTTCTTC. This gives the protein CASSHLAGGPVEQFF.